What follows describes a single T cell receptor (beta chain). The antigen it recognizes is unknown. Base quality data are lacking; no much larger clone is found one base away. The source of the sample is a study of response to subunit inactivated influenza vaccine (dated by TCRdb to the late 2010s). As for the study more broadly: Deep quantitative T cell receptor repertoire profiling was used in the study to track responses to a trivalent subunit inactivated influenza vaccine. Here is what the overall study found, with its caveats: According to the authors, only a limited number of new T cells may be recruited by each seasonal influenza vaccination.

The method was RT-PCR. Sequencing instrument: Illumina HiSeq 2500. TCRdb reran the public reads through fastp at Q25 and MiXCR, keeping productive beta chains. One record per CDR3 amino acid sequence lists the most common genes and DNA. The sample records around 760,000 distinct CDR3 sequences, approximately 13% of which are singletons. The top ten clones comprise 5.5% to 7% of the sample. The receptor was isolated from a man aged 50 to 59 who received an inactivated influenza vaccine. Donor details come from another sample of the same person, matched by shared clones. Source: PBMCs from blood, taken 14 to 15 days before vaccination.

The CDR3 corresponds to CASSQWTSGSTDTQYF. The bases read TGTGCCAGCAGCCAATGGACTAGCGGAAGCACAGATACGCAGTATTTT. The rearranged segments are TRBV4-2 and TRBJ2-3, and TRBD2 matches 10 of the central bases. Trimming leaves V shorter by 2 bases and J shorter by 0 bases, with the junction holding 2 bases beyond the gene matches. CDR3 length: 16 amino acids, cysteine to phenylalanine. Only the CDR3 DNA is retained, 48 bases long and in frame from the first base. The germline V gene encodes CDR1 LGHNA and CDR2 YNFKEQ.